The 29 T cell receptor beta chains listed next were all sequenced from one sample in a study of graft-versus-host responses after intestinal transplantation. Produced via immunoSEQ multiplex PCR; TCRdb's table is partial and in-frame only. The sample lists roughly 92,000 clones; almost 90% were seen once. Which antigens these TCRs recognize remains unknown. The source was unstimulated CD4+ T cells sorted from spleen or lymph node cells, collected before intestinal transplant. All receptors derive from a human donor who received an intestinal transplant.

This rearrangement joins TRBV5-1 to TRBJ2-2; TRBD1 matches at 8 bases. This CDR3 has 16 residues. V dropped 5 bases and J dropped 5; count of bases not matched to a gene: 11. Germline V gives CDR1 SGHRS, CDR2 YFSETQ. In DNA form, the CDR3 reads TGCGCCAGCAGACCCCTAACAGGGGGGTATACCGGGGAGCTGTTTTTT. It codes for CASRPLTGGYTGELFF.

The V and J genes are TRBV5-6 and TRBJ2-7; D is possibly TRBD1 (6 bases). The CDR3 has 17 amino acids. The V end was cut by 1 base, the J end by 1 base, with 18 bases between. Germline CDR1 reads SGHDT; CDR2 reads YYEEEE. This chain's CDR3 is CASSLPPGTTGSYEQYF. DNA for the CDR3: TGTGCCAGCAGCTTGCCCCCCGGGACAACAGGGTCCTACGAGCAGTACTTC. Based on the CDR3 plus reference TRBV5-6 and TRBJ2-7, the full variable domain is DAGVTQSPTHLIKTRGQQVTLRCSPKSGHDTVSWYQQALGQGPQFIFQYYEEEERQRGNFPDRFSGHQFPNYSSELNVNALLLGDSALYLCASSLPPGTTGSYEQYFGPGTRLTVT.

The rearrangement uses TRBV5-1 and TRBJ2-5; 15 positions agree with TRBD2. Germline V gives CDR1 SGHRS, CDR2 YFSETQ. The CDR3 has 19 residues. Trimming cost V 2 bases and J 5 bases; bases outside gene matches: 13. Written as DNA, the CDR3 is TGCGCCAGCAGCTTAGGGACTAGCGGGGGGATGGCCAATATGGAGACCCAGTACTTC. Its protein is CASSLGTSGGMANMETQYF.

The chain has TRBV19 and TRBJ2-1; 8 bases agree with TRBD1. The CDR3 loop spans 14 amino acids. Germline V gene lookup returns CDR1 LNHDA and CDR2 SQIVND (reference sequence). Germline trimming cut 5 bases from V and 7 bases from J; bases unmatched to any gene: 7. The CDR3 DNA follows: TGTGCCAGTAGTGGGAGGACAGGGTCAAATGAGCAGTTCTTC. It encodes CASSGRTGSNEQFF.

Here the CDR3 DNA reads TGTGCCAGCAGCTTGGCACACAACTACGAGCAGTACTTC. Residues: CASSLAHNYEQYF. V usage is TRBV5-5 and J usage is TRBJ2-7; D unresolved. The V end was cut by 0 bases, the J end by 3 bases, with 7 bases between. This CDR3 is built from 13 residues. Germline V gene data show CDR1 as SGHKS and CDR2 as YYEKEE (reference sequence).

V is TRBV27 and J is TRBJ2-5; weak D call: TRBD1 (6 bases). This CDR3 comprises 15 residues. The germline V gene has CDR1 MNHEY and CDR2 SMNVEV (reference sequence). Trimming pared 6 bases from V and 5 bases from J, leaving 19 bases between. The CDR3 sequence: CASRNPGTPPETQYF. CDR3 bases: TGTGCCAGCAGAAACCCCGGGACACCGCCCGAGACCCAGTACTTC.

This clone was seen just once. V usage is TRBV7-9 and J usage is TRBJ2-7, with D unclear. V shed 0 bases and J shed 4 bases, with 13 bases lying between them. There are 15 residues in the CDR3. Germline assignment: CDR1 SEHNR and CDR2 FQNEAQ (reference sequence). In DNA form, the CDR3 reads TGTGCCAGCAGCTTAGCGTTCGGAGAAAATTACGAGCAGTACTTC. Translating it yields CASSLAFGENYEQYF.

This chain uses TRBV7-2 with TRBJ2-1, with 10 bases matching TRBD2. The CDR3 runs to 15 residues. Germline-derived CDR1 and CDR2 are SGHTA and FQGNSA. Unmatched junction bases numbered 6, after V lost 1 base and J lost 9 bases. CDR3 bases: TGTGCCAGCAGCTTAGGGGCTAGCGGGGGAGGTGAGCAGTTCTTC. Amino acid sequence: CASSLGASGGGEQFF.

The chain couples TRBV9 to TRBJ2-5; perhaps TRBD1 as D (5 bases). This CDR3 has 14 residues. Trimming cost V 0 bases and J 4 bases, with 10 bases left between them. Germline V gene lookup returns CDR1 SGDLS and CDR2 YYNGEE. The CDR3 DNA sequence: TGTGCCAGCAGCGTAGGGGGCGAGAGAGAGACCCAGTACTTC. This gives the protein CASSVGGERETQYF.

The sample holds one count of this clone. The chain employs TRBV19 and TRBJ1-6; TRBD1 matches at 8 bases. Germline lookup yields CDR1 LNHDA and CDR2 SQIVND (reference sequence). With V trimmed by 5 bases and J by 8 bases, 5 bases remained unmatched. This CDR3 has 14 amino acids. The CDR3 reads CASSPQGADSPLHF. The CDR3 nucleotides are TGTGCCAGTAGTCCGCAGGGGGCGGATTCACCCCTCCACTTT.

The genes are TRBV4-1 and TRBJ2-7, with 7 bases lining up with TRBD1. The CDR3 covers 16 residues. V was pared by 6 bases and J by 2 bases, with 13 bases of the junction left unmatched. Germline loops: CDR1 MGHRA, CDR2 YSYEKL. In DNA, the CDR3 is TGCGCCAGCAGTAGGGCAGGGGGTGAGTGGGCCTACGAGCAGTACTTC. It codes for CASSRAGGEWAYEQYF.

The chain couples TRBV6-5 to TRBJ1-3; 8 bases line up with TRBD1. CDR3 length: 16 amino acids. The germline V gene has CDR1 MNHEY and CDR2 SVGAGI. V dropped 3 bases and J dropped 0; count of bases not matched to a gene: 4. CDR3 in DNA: TGTGCCAGCAGTTATCACAGGGGGATCTCTGGAAACACCATATATTTT. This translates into CASSYHRGISGNTIYF.

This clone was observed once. CDR3 nucleotides: TGTGCCACCAGCAGTTCCCTTCCCCATCAGCCCCAGCATTTT. Its protein is CATSSSLPHQPQHF. V and J are TRBV15 and TRBJ1-5; D unresolved. V dropped 3 bases and J dropped 5 bases, with 11 bases sitting between them. Germline V gene data show CDR1 as LNHNV and CDR2 as YYDKDF (reference sequence). The CDR3 spans 14 residues.

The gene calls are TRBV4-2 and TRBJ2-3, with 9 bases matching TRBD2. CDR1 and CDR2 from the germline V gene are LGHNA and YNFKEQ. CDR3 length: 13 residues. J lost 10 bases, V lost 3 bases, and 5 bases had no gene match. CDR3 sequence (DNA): TGTGCCAGCAGCCAGAGCGGGGGGTGGTCGCAGTATTTT. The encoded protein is CASSQSGGWSQYF.

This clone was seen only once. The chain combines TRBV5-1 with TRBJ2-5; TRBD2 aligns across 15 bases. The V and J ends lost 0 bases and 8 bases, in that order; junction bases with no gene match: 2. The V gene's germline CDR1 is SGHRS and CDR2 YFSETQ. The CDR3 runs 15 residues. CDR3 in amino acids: CASSLEGLAGGTQYF. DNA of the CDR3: TGCGCCAGCAGCTTGGAGGGACTAGCGGGGGGCACCCAGTACTTC.

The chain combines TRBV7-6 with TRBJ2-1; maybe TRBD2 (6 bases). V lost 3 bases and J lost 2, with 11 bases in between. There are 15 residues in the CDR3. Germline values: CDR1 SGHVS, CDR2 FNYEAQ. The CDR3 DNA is TGTGCCAGCAGCTTTAGATCGGGGGCCTACAATGAGCAGTTCTTC. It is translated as CASSFRSGAYNEQFF. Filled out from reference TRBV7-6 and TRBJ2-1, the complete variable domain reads GAGVSQSPRYKVTKRGQDVALRCDPISGHVSLYWYRQALGQGPEFLTYFNYEAQQDKSGLPNDRFSAERPEGSISTLTIQRTEQRDSAMYRCASSFRSGAYNEQFFGPGTRLTVL.

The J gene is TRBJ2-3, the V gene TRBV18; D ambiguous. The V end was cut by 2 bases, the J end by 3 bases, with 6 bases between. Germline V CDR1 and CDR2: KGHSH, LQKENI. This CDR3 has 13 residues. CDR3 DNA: TGTGCCAGCTCACCAACGCGGACAGATACGCAGTATTTT. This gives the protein CASSPTRTDTQYF.

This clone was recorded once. CDR3 amino acids: CASSQYGQGVNQPQHF. CDR3 nucleotides: TGTGCCAGTAGCCAATATGGCCAGGGCGTAAATCAGCCCCAGCATTTT. The chain recombines TRBV19 with TRBJ1-5; maybe TRBD1 (5 bases). The length of the CDR3 is 16 residues. Trimming shortened V by 6 bases and J by 4 bases, and 19 bases separated the two germline ends. The V gene's germline CDR1 is LNHDA and CDR2 SQIVND (reference sequence). Full variable domain (outside the CDR3, taken from reference TRBV19 and TRBJ1-5): DGGITQSPKYLFRKEGQNVTLSCEQNLNHDAMYWYRQDPGQGLRLIYYSQIVNDFQKGDIAEGYSVSREKKESFPLTVTSAQKNPTAFYLCASSQYGQGVNQPQHFGDGTRLSIL.

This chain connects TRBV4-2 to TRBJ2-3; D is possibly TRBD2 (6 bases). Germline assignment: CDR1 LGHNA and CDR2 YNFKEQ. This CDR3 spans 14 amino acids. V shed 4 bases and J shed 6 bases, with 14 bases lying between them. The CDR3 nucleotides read TGTGCCAGCAGCCCAACTCTCGGAGGGGATACGCAGTATTTT. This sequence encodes CASSPTLGGDTQYF.

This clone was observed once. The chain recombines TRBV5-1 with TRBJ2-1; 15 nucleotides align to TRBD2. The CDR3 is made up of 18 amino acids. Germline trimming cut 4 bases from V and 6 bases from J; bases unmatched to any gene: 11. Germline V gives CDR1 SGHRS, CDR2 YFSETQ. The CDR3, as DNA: TGCGCCAGCAGCGCCCACGGACTAGCGGGGGGGGAGGCCAATGAGCAGTTCTTC. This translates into CASSAHGLAGGEANEQFF.

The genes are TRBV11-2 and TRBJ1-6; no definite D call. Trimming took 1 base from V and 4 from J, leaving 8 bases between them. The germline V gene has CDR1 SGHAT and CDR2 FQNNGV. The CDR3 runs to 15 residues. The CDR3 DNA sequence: TGTGCCAGCAGCTTAGCTCGGGGATATAATTCACCCCTCCACTTT. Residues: CASSLARGYNSPLHF.

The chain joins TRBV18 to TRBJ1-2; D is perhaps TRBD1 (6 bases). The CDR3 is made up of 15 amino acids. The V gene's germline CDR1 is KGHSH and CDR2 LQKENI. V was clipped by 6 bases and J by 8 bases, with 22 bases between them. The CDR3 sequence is CASSPSVGADTGYTF. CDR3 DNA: TGTGCCAGCTCGCCCTCTGTGGGGGCGGACACCGGCTACACCTTC.

CDR3 protein: CASSPQEPHETQYF. CDR3 sequence (DNA): TGTGCCAGCAGCCCCCAGGAACCTCACGAGACCCAGTACTTC. The chain employs TRBV9 and TRBJ2-5; D gene ambiguous. V gave up 4 bases and J gave up 5 bases, with 15 bases separating them. The CDR3 loop spans 14 amino acids. Germline CDR1 SGDLS, CDR2 YYNGEE. The whole variable domain, filled in from reference TRBV9 and TRBJ2-5, reads DSGVTQTPKHLITATGQRVTLRCSPRSGDLSVYWYQQSLDQGLQFLIQYYNGEERAKGNILERFSAQQFPDLHSELNLSSLELGDSALYFCASSPQEPHETQYFGPGTRLLVL.

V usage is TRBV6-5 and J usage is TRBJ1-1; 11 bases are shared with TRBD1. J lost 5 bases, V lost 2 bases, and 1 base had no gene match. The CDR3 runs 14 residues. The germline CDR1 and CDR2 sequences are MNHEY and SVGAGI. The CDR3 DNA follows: TGTGCCAGCAGTTACCGGGACAGGGGGACTGAAGCTTTCTTT. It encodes CASSYRDRGTEAFF.

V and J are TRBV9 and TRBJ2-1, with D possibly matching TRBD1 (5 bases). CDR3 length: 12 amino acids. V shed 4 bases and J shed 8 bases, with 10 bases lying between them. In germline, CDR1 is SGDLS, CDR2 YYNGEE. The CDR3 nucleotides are TGTGCCAGCAGCTGGGTAGGGGATGAGCAGTTCTTC. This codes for CASSWVGDEQFF.

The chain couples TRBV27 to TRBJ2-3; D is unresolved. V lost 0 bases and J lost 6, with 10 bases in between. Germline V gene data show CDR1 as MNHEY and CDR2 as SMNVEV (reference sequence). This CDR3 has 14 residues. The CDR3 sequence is CASSLSRAWDTQYF. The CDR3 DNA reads TGTGCCAGCAGTTTATCGCGAGCGTGGGATACGCAGTATTTT.

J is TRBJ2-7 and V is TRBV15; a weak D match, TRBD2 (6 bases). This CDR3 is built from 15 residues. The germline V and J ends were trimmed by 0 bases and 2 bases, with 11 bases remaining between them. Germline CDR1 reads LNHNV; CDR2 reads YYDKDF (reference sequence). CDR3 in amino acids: CATSRDLGGTYEQYF. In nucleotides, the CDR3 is TGTGCCACCAGCAGAGATCTGGGGGGTACCTACGAGCAGTACTTC.

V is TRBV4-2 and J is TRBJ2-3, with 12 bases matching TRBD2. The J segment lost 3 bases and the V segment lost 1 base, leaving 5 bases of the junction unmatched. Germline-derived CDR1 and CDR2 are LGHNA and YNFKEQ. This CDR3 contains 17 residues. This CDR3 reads CASSQGASGGVTDTQYF. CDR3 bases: TGTGCCAGCAGCCAAGGGGCTAGCGGGGGGGTAACAGATACGCAGTATTTT.

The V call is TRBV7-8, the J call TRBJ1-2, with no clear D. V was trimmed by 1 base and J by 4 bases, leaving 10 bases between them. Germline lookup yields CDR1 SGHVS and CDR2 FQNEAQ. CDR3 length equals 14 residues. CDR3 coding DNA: TGTGCCAGCAGCTTAGATCCAGGACTCTATGGCTACACCTTC. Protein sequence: CASSLDPGLYGYTF.